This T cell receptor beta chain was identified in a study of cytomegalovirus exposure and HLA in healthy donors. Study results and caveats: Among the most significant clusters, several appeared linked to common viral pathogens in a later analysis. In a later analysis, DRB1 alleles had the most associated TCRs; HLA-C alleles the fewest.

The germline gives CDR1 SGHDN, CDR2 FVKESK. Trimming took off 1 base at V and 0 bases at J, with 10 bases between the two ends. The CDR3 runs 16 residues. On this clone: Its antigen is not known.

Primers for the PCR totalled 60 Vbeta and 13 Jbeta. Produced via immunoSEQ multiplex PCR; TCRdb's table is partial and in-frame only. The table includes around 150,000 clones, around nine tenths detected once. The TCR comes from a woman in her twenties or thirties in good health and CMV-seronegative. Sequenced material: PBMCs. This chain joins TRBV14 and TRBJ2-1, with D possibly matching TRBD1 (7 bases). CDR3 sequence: CASSQGQGGSYNEQFF. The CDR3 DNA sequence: TGTGCCAGCAGCCAAGGTCAGGGGGGCTCCTACAATGAGCAGTTCTTC.